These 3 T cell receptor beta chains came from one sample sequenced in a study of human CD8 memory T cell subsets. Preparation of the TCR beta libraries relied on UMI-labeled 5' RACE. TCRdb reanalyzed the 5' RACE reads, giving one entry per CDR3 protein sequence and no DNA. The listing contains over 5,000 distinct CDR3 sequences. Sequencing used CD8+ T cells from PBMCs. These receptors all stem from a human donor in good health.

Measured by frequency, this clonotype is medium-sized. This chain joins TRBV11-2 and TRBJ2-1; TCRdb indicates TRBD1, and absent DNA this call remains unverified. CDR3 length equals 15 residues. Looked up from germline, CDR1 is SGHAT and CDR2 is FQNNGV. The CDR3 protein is CASSLAGHSYNEQFF.

The CDR3 reads CASSPRVPLSYEQYF. V and J are TRBV7-9 and TRBJ2-7; the TRBD1 assignment by TCRdb is unverifiable without DNA. The CDR3 sequence is 15 residues long. Germline-derived CDR1 and CDR2 are SEHNR and FQNEAQ (reference sequence). The full variable domain, completed using reference TRBV7-9 and TRBJ2-7, is DTGVSQNPRHKITKRGQNVTFRCDPISEHNRLYWYRQTLGQGPEFLTYFQNEAQLEKSRLLSDRFSAERPKGSFSTLEIQRTEQGDSAMYLCASSPRVPLSYEQYFGPGTRLTVT.

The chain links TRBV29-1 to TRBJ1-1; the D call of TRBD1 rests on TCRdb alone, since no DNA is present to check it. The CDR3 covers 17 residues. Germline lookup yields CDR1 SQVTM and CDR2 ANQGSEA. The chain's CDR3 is CSVQGGLPGRQITEAFF.